The rows below give T cell receptor beta chains drawn from one sample of a study of human T cells and chemical hapten exposure. Each CDR3 protein is one row after TCRdb ran MiXCR on the RACE reads. The sample has around 300,000 distinct CDR3 sequences, approximately 6.3% seen once. The source material was whole blood, sampled in connection with sensitization to the hapten diphenylcyclopropenone (DPC). Receptor source: a woman aged 18-29 years with alopecia areata. Some clones in this sample may be carry-over from other donors' samples. Each CDR3 is given with its conserved first and last residue. Each record gives: V gene, D gene, clone size, J gene, CDR3 protein, CDR3 DNA. D genes are given only for firm matches. The size field is filled for only some rows; it gives once, few, many or a size class.

v_gene: TRBV27
d_gene: .
abundance: .
j_gene: TRBJ2-3
CDR3aa: CASTSTGDTQYF
CDR3nt: TGTGCCAGCACGTCTACGGGGGATACGCAGTATTTT

v_gene: TRBV7-2
d_gene: TRBD1
abundance: .
j_gene: TRBJ2-1
CDR3aa: CASSFTGGNEQFF
CDR3nt: TGTGCCAGCAGCTTTACAGGGGGCAATGAGCAGTTCTTC

v_gene: TRBV20-1
d_gene: .
abundance: many
j_gene: TRBJ1-1
CDR3aa: CSARPGGSTEAFF
CDR3nt: TGCAGTGCTAGACCGGGGGGCAGCACTGAAGCTTTCTTT

v_gene: TRBV28
d_gene: TRBD2
abundance: few
j_gene: TRBJ2-7
CDR3aa: CASSTRTFRGVYEQYF
CDR3nt: TGTGCCAGCAGCACCCGGACGTTTCGGGGGGTCTACGAGCAGTACTTC

v_gene: TRBV6-5
d_gene: TRBD1
abundance: few
j_gene: TRBJ2-1
CDR3aa: CASKQGAYNEQFF
CDR3nt: TGTGCCAGTAAACAGGGGGCCTACAATGAGCAGTTCTTC

v_gene: TRBV12-3/TRBV12-4
d_gene: .
abundance: .
j_gene: TRBJ2-7
CDR3aa: CASSLGGYGQYF
CDR3nt: TGTGCCAGCAGTTTAGGAGGATACGGGCAGTACTTC

v_gene: TRBV2
d_gene: .
abundance: few
j_gene: TRBJ1-5
CDR3aa: CASKTEGNQPQHF
CDR3nt: TGTGCCAGCAAGACAGAAGGCAATCAGCCCCAGCATTTT

v_gene: TRBV6-4
d_gene: .
abundance: .
j_gene: TRBJ1-5
CDR3aa: CASSVMAGNQPQHF
CDR3nt: TGTGCCAGCAGTGTAATGGCAGGCAATCAGCCCCAGCATTTT

v_gene: TRBV6-1
d_gene: TRBD1
abundance: .
j_gene: TRBJ1-1
CDR3aa: CASLPQGGGTEAFF
CDR3nt: TGTGCCAGCCTACCACAGGGGGGAGGCACTGAAGCTTTCTTT

v_gene: TRBV20-1
d_gene: TRBD2
abundance: few
j_gene: TRBJ2-3
CDR3aa: CSAPGLAGAYSRDTQYF
CDR3nt: TGCAGTGCTCCTGGACTAGCGGGGGCGTACTCGCGGGATACGCAGTATTTT

v_gene: TRBV6-5
d_gene: TRBD1
abundance: few
j_gene: TRBJ1-1
CDR3aa: CASSLPGQPSGAFF
CDR3nt: TGTGCCAGCAGTCTTCCGGGACAGCCTTCGGGAGCTTTCTTT

v_gene: TRBV12-3/TRBV12-4
d_gene: TRBD2
abundance: many
j_gene: TRBJ2-1
CDR3aa: CASRVGARGLAGLSDEQFF
CDR3nt: TGTGCCAGCAGGGTTGGGGCAAGAGGACTAGCGGGTCTTTCGGATGAGCAGTTCTTC

v_gene: TRBV7-8
d_gene: .
abundance: many
j_gene: TRBJ2-2
CDR3aa: CASSPEITGELFF
CDR3nt: TGTGCCAGCAGTCCCGAGATAACGGGGGAGCTGTTTTTT

v_gene: TRBV29-1
d_gene: TRBD2
abundance: few
j_gene: TRBJ2-1
CDR3aa: CSVGLADYNEQFF
CDR3nt: TGCAGCGTAGGACTAGCGGACTACAATGAGCAGTTCTTC

v_gene: TRBV27
d_gene: .
abundance: .
j_gene: TRBJ1-2
CDR3aa: CASSLQGKTGYTF
CDR3nt: TGTGCCAGCAGTTTACAGGGGAAGACTGGCTACACCTTC

v_gene: TRBV9
d_gene: .
abundance: .
j_gene: TRBJ1-3
CDR3aa: CASSPNLQGSGNTIYF
CDR3nt: TGTGCCAGCAGCCCTAACCTACAGGGCTCTGGAAACACCATATATTTT

v_gene: TRBV10-3
d_gene: .
abundance: few
j_gene: TRBJ2-3
CDR3aa: CAIREPGAGSSTDTQYF
CDR3nt: TGTGCCATCAGGGAACCAGGGGCTGGGTCGAGCACAGATACGCAGTATTTT

v_gene: TRBV5-1
d_gene: TRBD1
abundance: .
j_gene: TRBJ2-2
CDR3aa: CASSSYSGTGAAGELFF
CDR3nt: TGCGCCAGCAGCAGTTACTCCGGGACAGGGGCCGCCGGGGAGCTGTTTTTT

v_gene: TRBV11-2
d_gene: .
abundance: .
j_gene: TRBJ2-7
CDR3aa: CASSLESAGYEQYF
CDR3nt: TGTGCCAGCAGCTTAGAATCTGCGGGGTACGAGCAGTACTTC

v_gene: TRBV6-2/TRBV6-3
d_gene: TRBD2
abundance: .
j_gene: TRBJ2-5
CDR3aa: CASSVSGGAKTQYF
CDR3nt: TGTGCCAGCAGTGTCAGCGGGGGGGCGAAGACCCAGTACTTC

v_gene: TRBV4-3
d_gene: TRBD1
abundance: .
j_gene: TRBJ1-4
CDR3aa: CASSQERGQGSEKLFF
CDR3nt: TGCGCCAGCAGCCAAGAACGCGGACAGGGGTCTGAAAAACTGTTTTTT